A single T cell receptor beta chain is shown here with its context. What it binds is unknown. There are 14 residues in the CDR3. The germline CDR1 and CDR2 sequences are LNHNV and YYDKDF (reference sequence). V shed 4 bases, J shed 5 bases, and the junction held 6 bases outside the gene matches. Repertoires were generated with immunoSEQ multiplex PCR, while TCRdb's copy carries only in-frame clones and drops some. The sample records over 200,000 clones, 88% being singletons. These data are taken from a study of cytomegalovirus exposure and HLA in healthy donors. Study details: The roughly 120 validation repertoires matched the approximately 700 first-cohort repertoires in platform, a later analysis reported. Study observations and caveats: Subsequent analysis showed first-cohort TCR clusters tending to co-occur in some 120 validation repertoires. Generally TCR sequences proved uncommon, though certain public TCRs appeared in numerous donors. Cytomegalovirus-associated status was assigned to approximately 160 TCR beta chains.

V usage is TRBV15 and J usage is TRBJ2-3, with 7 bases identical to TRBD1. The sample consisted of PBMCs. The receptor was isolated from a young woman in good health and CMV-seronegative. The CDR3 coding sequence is TGTGCCACCAGCAAGGGGGCAGGCCTAGATACGCAGTATTTT. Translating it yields CATSKGAGLDTQYF.